Shown below are 13 T cell receptor beta chains from a single sample sequenced in a study of cytomegalovirus exposure and HLA in healthy donors. The PCR made use of 60 Vbeta and 13 Jbeta primers. Libraries were prepared by immunoSEQ multiplex PCR; TCRdb keeps only in-frame clonotypes and omits some of them. This table has roughly 100,000 clones, roughly 13% appearing once. Sequencing was done on a sample of PBMCs. Receptors were obtained from a man aged 40-49 years in good health and CMV-seropositive.

This clone has more than one count but fewer than ten. V and J are TRBV25-1 and TRBJ1-3; TRBD1 is a possible D gene (5 bases). Trimming left V 1 base short and J 1 base short, with 5 bases between. The CDR3 has 14 amino acids. Per the germline V gene, CDR1 is MGHDK and CDR2 is SYGVNS. CDR3 protein: CASSESGSGNTIYF. CDR3 nucleotides: TGTGCCAGCAGTGAATCAGGGTCTGGAAACACCATATATTTT.

This clone was observed a handful of times. CDR3 nucleotide sequence: TGCAGCGTTGAAGGTCTAGCCAAAAACATTCAGTACTTC. It is translated as CSVEGLAKNIQYF. The V gene is TRBV29-1, the J gene TRBJ2-4; unclear D gene. V was pared by 1 base and J by 0 bases, with 4 bases between. CDR3 length: 13 residues. Germline V gives CDR1 SQVTM, CDR2 ANQGSEA. Looking up the rest from reference TRBV29-1 and TRBJ2-4 gives the full variable domain: SAVISQKPSRDICQRGTSLTIQCQVDSQVTMMFWYRQQPGQSLTLIATANQGSEATYESGFVIDKFPISRPNLTFSTLTVSNMSPEDSSIYLCSVEGLAKNIQYFGAGTRLSVL.

The V and J genes are TRBV21-1 and TRBJ2-2; the table's D call, TRBD2, has no DNA check behind it. TRBV21-1 is a documented pseudogene. The CDR3 totals 17 residues. CDR3: CASSPEGGPLRAGELFF. In DNA form, the CDR3 reads TGTGCCAGCAGCCCTGAGGGTGGGCCGCTAAGAGCAGGGGAGCTGTTTTTT.

The gene calls are TRBV27 and TRBJ2-7, with 10 bases identical to TRBD2. CDR1 is MNHEY, CDR2 SMNVEV, per germline (reference sequence). This CDR3 has 14 amino acids. Trimming cost V 5 bases and J 5 bases; bases outside gene matches: 6. The CDR3 DNA reads TGTGCCAGCAGTCCGGGACTAGCGAGGCACGAGCAGTACTTC. Its protein is CASSPGLARHEQYF.

This clone showed up just a few times. The V and J genes are TRBV7-9 and TRBJ2-7; 11 bases are shared with TRBD1. The V segment lost 5 bases and the J segment 3 bases; nucleotides outside the gene matches: 9. Germline V gene data show CDR1 as SEHNR and CDR2 as FQNEAQ (reference sequence). The CDR3 is 16 residues long. The CDR3 is CASSDKGTGGSYEQYF. The CDR3 nucleotides read TGTGCCAGCAGCGATAAAGGGACAGGGGGTAGCTACGAGCAGTACTTC.

This clone was observed once. The V and J genes are TRBV18 and TRBJ1-3; D gene ambiguous. This CDR3 comprises 16 residues. The germline V and J ends were trimmed by 6 bases and 0 bases, with 15 bases remaining between them. Germline V gene sequence: CDR1 KGHSH, CDR2 LQKENI. In DNA, the CDR3 is TGTGCCAGCTCGGTCGAAGTAGATCTCTCTGGAAACACCATATATTTT. Amino acids: CASSVEVDLSGNTIYF.

This clone came up a few times. V gene TRBV6-6 combines with J gene TRBJ2-7, with TRBD1 matching over 7 bases. J was trimmed by 1 base and V by 5 bases; bases with no gene match: 5. Germline CDR1 MNHNY, CDR2 SVGAGI (reference sequence). CDR3 length: 14 residues. The CDR3 sequence is CASSTSQGSYEQYF. In DNA, the CDR3 is TGTGCCAGCAGTACTTCACAGGGGTCCTACGAGCAGTACTTC.

V usage is TRBV4-3 and J usage is TRBJ1-4; possible D gene TRBD1, 6 bases. Germline-derived CDR1 and CDR2 are LGHNA and YSLEER. The ends were cut back, 4 bases at V and 7 bases at J, with 13 bases in the middle. CDR3 size: 14 residues. The DNA of the CDR3 is TGCGCCAGCAGCCCCGGACAGACAGTTGAAAAACTGTTTTTT. It codes for CASSPGQTVEKLFF.

The sample holds a few counts of this clone. The chain is built from TRBV5-1 and TRBJ1-2; TRBD1 matches 7 bases. Germline V gene sequence: CDR1 SGHRS, CDR2 YFSETQ. V shed 0 bases and J 4 bases; nucleotides not matched to a gene: 9. This CDR3 region has 16 residues. CDR3 nucleotides: TGCGCCAGCAGCTTGGAGGGACAGCCGTCTTCCTATGGCTACACCTTC. This encodes CASSLEGQPSSYGYTF.

This clone came up a few times. This chain links TRBV5-1 with TRBJ2-7; 15 bases are shared with TRBD2. Trimming took 7 bases from V and 0 from J; bases not matched to a gene: 8. The CDR3 is 17 amino acids. The germline V gene encodes CDR1 SGHRS and CDR2 YFSETQ. The CDR3 loop reads CASGPGTSGRSSYEQYF. The CDR3 DNA is TGCGCCAGCGGTCCCGGGACTAGCGGGAGGAGCTCCTACGAGCAGTACTTC.

This clone was counted a few times. V is TRBV19 and J is TRBJ1-5; D is unresolved. Germline loops: CDR1 LNHDA, CDR2 SQIVND (reference sequence). The CDR3 is 14 residues long. V lost 11 bases and J 1 base, leaving 15 bases between the germline ends. CDR3 DNA sequence: TGTGCCGTCGGGAAGGCCTTAAGCAATCAGCCCCAGCATTTT. Translation gives CAVGKALSNQPQHF. The whole variable domain, filled in from reference TRBV19 and TRBJ1-5, reads DGGITQSPKYLFRKEGQNVTLSCEQNLNHDAMYWYRQDPGQGLRLIYYSQIVNDFQKGDIAEGYSVSREKKESFPLTVTSAQKNPTAFYLCAVGKALSNQPQHFGDGTRLSIL.

This clone was detected only a few times. The gene calls are TRBV5-1 and TRBJ1-1; 7 bases agree with TRBD1. The CDR3 consists of 14 residues. Germline CDR1 is SGHRS and CDR2 is YFSETQ. V shed 3 bases, J shed 5 bases, and the junction held 7 bases outside the gene matches. CDR3 sequence (DNA): TGCGCCAGCAGCTGGGGAACACAGGGGACTGAAGCTTTCTTT. Translation gives CASSWGTQGTEAFF.

The chain is built from TRBV18 and TRBJ2-7; D might be TRBD1 (6 bases). The CDR3 is made up of 14 amino acids. Trimming pared 3 bases from V and 4 bases from J, leaving 13 bases between. CDR1 and CDR2 from the germline V gene are KGHSH and LQKENI. CDR3 sequence reads: CASSPSGDGYEQYF. CDR3 coding DNA: TGTGCCAGCTCACCGTCAGGGGACGGGTACGAGCAGTACTTC.